The following is a T cell receptor (beta chain) sequence with its context. Authors' methods: Estimates of nucleated cell counts were drawn from the amplification of reference gene primers. Assay: immunoSEQ multiplex PCR; the TCRdb copy retains only in-frame clones and omits some. V and J calls and clone size are those listed in that table; D and trimming were worked out from the DNA. The data hold about 270,000 clones, with 82% observed a single time. These data originate in a study of blood T cell repertoires in COVID-19. In the study overall: Samples taken during acute and convalescent COVID-19 were collected in the United States, Italy and Spain. Sample material is recorded as cDNA or gDNA derived from T cells, B-cell-depleted T cells, or PBMCs.

The CDR3 totals 16 residues. Looked up from germline, CDR1 is SEHNR and CDR2 is FQNEAQ (reference sequence). V lost 5 bases to trimming and J lost 2 bases, with 17 bases between them. This clonotype originated in a woman in her late teens or twenties with acute or convalescent COVID-19. The V call is TRBV7-9, the J call TRBJ2-3; D not certain. Sequences were obtained from peripheral blood. CDR3 residues: CASSPIMQALTDTQYF. DNA of the CDR3: TGTGCCAGCAGCCCAATAATGCAAGCACTCACAGATACGCAGTATTTT.